This T cell receptor (beta chain) was identified during a study of PD-L1 blockade in urothelial cancer. Study context: Earlier, patients had received 0 to 3 chemotherapy regimens. Per blood sample, T cells had a median of 141,255.

Clones were read by immunoSEQ multiplex PCR, and TCRdb kept only the in-frame ones, dropping some. Seen here are some 79,000 clones, 82% observed once, and the top ten hold around a tenth. The CDR3 has 15 amino acids. From germline, CDR1 is LNHDA and CDR2 SQIVND (reference sequence). The germline V and J ends were trimmed by 7 bases and 0 bases, with 14 bases remaining between them. To note about this clone: Its target is unknown.

General study results and limits: Greater 3-week expansion of tumor-associated blood clones was recorded for durable-benefit patients. Prediction of better survival came from below-median pretreatment blood TCR clonality.

The sequence was collected from a man between 65 and 85 years old with urothelial cancer. The V gene is TRBV19, the J gene TRBJ2-3, with unresolved D. The source material was PBMCs, sampled around atezolizumab (anti-PD-L1) treatment. CDR3 loop: CASTNAAASTDTQYF. As DNA, the CDR3 is TGTGCCAGTACCAACGCGGCGGCGAGCACAGATACGCAGTATTTT.